This T cell receptor (beta chain) was captured by sequencing in a study of blood T cells in healthy people across ages. Points from the study as a whole: As naive T cell percentage varied, TCR beta diversity correlated strongly with it. The unknown donor CMV status may have confounded expanded clonotype changes.

This clonotype was seen only once. Its antigen remains unidentified. The CDR3 extends over 16 amino acids. V shed 4 bases and J 8 bases; nucleotides not matched to a gene: 12. Per the germline V gene, CDR1 is SGHRS and CDR2 is YFSETQ. Alongside a J-beta primer mix, a sample-barcoded 5' primer served in a second PCR lasting 7 to 11 cycles. Each CDR3 protein gets one entry after TCRdb re-called the 5' RACE reads with MiXCR. In the table there are hundreds of thousands of distinct CDR3 sequences, under 50% of which are singletons. The chain combines TRBV5-1 with TRBJ2-1, with 10 nucleotides matching TRBD2. The sequenced sample was blood. This TCR was recovered from a man under 40 in good health. The CDR3 DNA sequence: TGCGCCAGCAGCCCCGGAGCTAGCGGGGGAAACCATGAGCAGTTCTTC. It encodes CASSPGASGGNHEQFF.